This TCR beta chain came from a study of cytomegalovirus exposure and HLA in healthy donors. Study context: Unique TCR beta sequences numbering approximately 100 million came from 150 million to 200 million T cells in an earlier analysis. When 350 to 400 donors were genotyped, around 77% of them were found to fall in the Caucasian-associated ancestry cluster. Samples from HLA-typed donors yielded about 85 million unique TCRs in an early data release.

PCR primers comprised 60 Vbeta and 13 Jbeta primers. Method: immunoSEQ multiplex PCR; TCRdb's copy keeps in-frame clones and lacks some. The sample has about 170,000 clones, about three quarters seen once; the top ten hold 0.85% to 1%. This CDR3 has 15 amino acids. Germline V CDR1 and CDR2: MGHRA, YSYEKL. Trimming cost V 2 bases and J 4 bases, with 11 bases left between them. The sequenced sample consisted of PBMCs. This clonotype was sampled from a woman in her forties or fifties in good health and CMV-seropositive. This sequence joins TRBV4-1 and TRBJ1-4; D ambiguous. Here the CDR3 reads CASSQTPGINEKLFF. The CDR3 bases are TGCGCCAGCAGCCAAACACCGGGGATTAATGAAAAACTGTTTTTT.